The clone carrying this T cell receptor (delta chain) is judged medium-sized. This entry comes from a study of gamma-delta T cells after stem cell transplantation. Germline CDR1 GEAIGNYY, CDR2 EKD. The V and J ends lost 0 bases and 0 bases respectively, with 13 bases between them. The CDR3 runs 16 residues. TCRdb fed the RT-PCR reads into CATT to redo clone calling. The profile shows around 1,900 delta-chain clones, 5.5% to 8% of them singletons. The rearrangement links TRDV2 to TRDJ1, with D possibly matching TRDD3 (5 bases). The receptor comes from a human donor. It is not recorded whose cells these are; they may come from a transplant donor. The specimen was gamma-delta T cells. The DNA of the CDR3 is TGTGCCTGTGACACCGTTGGGATCCCGTACACCGATAAACTCATCTTT. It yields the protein CACDTVGIPYTDKLIF.